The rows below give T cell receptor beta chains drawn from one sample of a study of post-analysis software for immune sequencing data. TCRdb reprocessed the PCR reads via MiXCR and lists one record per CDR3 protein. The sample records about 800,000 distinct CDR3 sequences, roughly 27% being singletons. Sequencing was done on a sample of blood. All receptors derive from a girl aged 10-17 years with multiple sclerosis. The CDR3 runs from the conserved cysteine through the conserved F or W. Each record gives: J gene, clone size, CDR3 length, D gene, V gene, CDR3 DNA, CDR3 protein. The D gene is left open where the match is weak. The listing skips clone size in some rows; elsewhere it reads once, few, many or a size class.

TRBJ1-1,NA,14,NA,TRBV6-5,TGTGCCAGCAGTTACGATGGGGCGAACACTGAAGCTTTCTTT,CASSYDGANTEAFF
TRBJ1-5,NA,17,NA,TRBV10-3,TGTGCCATCAGCAATCTCACCCCTTTGGACGGCAGTCAGCCCCAGCATTTT,CAISNLTPLDGSQPQHF
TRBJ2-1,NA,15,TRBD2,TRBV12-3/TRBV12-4,TGTGCCAGCAGTTCCCACCTCGCGGGAGTGAATGAGCAGTTCTTC,CASSSHLAGVNEQFF
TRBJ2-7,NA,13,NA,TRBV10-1,TGCGCCAGCAGTGAGTTCAAAAGGTCCGAGCAGTACTTC,CASSEFKRSEQYF
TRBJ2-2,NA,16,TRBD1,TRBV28,TGTGCCAGCAGTTTGGGACAGGGACGATATACCGGGGAGCTGTTTTTT,CASSLGQGRYTGELFF
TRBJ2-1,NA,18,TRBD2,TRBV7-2,TGTGCCAGCAGCTTAAGAGCCGTGGCGGGAGGATCCTACAATGAGCAGTTCTTC,CASSLRAVAGGSYNEQFF
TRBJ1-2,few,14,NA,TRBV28,TGTGCCAGCAGTTTAACTTGGGCAGACTATGGCTACACCTTC,CASSLTWADYGYTF
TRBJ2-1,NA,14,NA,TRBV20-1,TGCAGTGCTAGAAGCCCTGCAGGCTACAATGAGCAGTTCTTC,CSARSPAGYNEQFF
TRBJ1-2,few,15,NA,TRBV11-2,TGTGCCAGCAGCACCGGGCTTATAGGGGGTGGAGGCTACACCTTC,CASSTGLIGGGGYTF
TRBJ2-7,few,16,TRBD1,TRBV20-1,TGCAGTGCTCCTCGTCAGGGGACAGGGAGCTCCTACGAGCAGTACTTC,CSAPRQGTGSSYEQYF
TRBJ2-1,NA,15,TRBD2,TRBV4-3,TGCGCCAGCAGCCCCTTACCGGCGGGAGGTCGTGAGCAGTTCTTC,CASSPLPAGGREQFF
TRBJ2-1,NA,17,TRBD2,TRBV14,TGTGCCAGCAGCCACTCAGCGGGAGGAACCACCTACAATGAGCAGTTCTTC,CASSHSAGGTTYNEQFF
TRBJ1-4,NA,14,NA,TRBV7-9,TGTGCCAGCAGACCTGCGGGGCCGAATGAAAAACTGTTTTTT,CASRPAGPNEKLFF
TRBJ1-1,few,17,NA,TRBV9,TGTGCCAGCAGCGTAGATGGCCCGGCAGGGGTGCGCACTGAAGCTTTCTTT,CASSVDGPAGVRTEAFF
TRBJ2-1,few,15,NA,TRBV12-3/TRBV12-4,TGTGCCAGCAGGACTCTAGGGAGAGGGTACAATGAGCAGTTCTTC,CASRTLGRGYNEQFF
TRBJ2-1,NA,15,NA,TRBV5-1,TGCGCCAGCAGCCTTGAGGCTGTGCGGGCGAATGAGCAGTTCTTC,CASSLEAVRANEQFF
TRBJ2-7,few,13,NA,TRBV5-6,TGTGCCAGCAGCTGGACCGACAGATACGAGCAGTACTTC,CASSWTDRYEQYF
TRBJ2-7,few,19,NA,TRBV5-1,TGCGCCAGCAGCTTGGCCGTCTCAGGAGGGGGGCTAGCTACGTACGAGCAGTACTTC,CASSLAVSGGGLATYEQYF
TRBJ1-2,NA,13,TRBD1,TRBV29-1,TGCAGCGCAGACAGGGAAGTGGACTATGGCTACACCTTC,CSADREVDYGYTF
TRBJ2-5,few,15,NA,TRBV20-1,TGCAGTGCTAGAGATGCTGCTAGCTCCCCGACGACCCAGTACTTC,CSARDAASSPTTQYF
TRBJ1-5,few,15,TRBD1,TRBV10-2,TGCGCCAGCAAGAGAGGACAGGGGTACGATCAGCCCCAGCATTTT,CASKRGQGYDQPQHF
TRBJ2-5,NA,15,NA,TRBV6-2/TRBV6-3,TGTGCCAGCAGTACCCCCGGGACTGGATCAGAGACCCAGTACTTC,CASSTPGTGSETQYF
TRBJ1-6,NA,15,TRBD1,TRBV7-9,TGTGCCAGCAGCTTAGGGACAGGGGATAATTCACCCCTCCACTTT,CASSLGTGDNSPLHF
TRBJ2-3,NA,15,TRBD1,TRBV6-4,TGTGCCAGCAGAACCGGGACAGGGAGCACAGATACGCGGTATTTT,CASRTGTGSTDTRYF
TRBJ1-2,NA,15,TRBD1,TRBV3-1,TGTGCCAGCAGCCATACCCCAGGCCAGGGGGCTGGCTACACCTTC,CASSHTPGQGAGYTF
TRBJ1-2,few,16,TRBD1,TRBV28,TGTGCCAGCAGTTTTCAGGGGGCGAAGACCTCCTATGGCTACACCTTC,CASSFQGAKTSYGYTF
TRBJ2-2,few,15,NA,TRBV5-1,TGCGCCAGCAGCTTGGAAGGGGGGCGCACCGGGGAGCTGTTTTTT,CASSLEGGRTGELFF
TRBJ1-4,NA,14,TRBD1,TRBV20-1,TGCAGTGCTCCGGACAGGGTAACTAATGAAAAACTGTTTTTT,CSAPDRVTNEKLFF
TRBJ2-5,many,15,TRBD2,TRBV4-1,TGCGCCAGCAGCCAGGGGACTAGTTCGGTGGAGACCCAGTACTTC,CASSQGTSSVETQYF
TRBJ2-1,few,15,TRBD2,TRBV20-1,TGCAGTGCTAGAGACGGGACTAGCCCCTACAATGAGCAGTTCTTC,CSARDGTSPYNEQFF
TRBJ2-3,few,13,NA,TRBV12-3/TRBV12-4,TGTGCCAGCTTCAGGGTTGGCACAGATACGCAGTATTTT,CASFRVGTDTQYF
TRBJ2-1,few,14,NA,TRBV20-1,TGCAGTGCTAGACCTCACGGGGGGCCGGGTGAGCAGTTCTTC,CSARPHGGPGEQFF
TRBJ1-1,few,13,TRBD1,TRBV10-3,TGTGCCATCAGGCCCGGGACAGTATCTGAAGCTTTCTTT,CAIRPGTVSEAFF
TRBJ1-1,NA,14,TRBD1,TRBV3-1,TGTGCCAGCAGCCAGACAGGGCCCGACACTGAAGCTTTCTTT,CASSQTGPDTEAFF
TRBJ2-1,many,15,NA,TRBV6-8,TGTGCCAGCAGCCACGGACCCCCCTCCTACAATGAGCAGTTCTTC,CASSHGPPSYNEQFF
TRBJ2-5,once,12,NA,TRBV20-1,TGCAATGCTGAGGACAGAGGGGAGACCCAGTACTTC,CNAEDRGETQYF
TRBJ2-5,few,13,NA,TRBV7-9,TGTGCCAGCAGCTTAGTGCCTGGGAATGAGCAGTACTTC,CASSLVPGNEQYF
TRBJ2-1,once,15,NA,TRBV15,TGTGCCGCCCAGCGTGAGCCTTCAGCCTACAATGAGCAGTTCTTC,CAAQREPSAYNEQFF
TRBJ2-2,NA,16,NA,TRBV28,TGTGCCAGCAGTTACGGTAATGTTCTTTCCACCGGGGAGCTGTTTTTT,CASSYGNVLSTGELFF
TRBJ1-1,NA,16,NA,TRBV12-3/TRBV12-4,TGTGCCAGCAGTTTAGGGCGGCGGGCCCTGGGAACTGAAGCTTTCTTT,CASSLGRRALGTEAFF
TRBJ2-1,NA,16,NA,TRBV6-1,TGTGCCGGCAGGAAGGCCGTGAGTAGGTTCTACAATGAGCAGTTCTTC,CAGRKAVSRFYNEQFF
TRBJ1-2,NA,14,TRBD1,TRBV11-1,TGTGCCAGCAGCTTACGACAGGGCGACAATGGCTACACCTTC,CASSLRQGDNGYTF
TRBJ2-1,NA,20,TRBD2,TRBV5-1,TGCGCCAGCAGCCTCCGACTAGCGGGAGGGCCGTCGAGCTCCTACAATGAGCAGTTCTTC,CASSLRLAGGPSSSYNEQFF
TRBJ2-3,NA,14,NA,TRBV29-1,TGCAGCGTTTCGGGGGACACGGGGACAGATACGCAGTATTTT,CSVSGDTGTDTQYF
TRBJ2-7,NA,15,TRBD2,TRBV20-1,TGCAGTGCTAGAAAAGCTAGCGGGAGCACCTACGAGCAGTACTTC,CSARKASGSTYEQYF
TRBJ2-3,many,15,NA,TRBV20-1,TGCAGTGGACACCGGGACCAACCCCGGGCAGATACGCAGTATTTT,CSGHRDQPRADTQYF
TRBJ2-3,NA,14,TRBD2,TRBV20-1,TGCAGTGCTAGAGTCGGGGGGGGGCAGGGTACGCAGTATTTT,CSARVGGGQGTQYF
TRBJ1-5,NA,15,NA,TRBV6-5,TGTGCCAGCAGCTCCCCCCGGGACCGCAATCAGCCCCAGCATTTT,CASSSPRDRNQPQHF
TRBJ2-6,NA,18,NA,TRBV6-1,TGTGCCAGCAGCTCCATTAGGGTCCGTAGAAAAGGGGCCAACGTCCTGACTTTC,CASSSIRVRRKGANVLTF
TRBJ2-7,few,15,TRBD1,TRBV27,TGTGCCAGCAGCGCGGGACAGGGAAGTCCCCACGAGCAGTACTTC,CASSAGQGSPHEQYF
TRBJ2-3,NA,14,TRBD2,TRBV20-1,TGCAGTGCCGCCAACCTAGCGGGGCACGATACGCAGTATTTT,CSAANLAGHDTQYF
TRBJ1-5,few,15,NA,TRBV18,TGTGCCAGCTCGACCGGAGAGGGCATCAATCAGCCCCAGCATTTT,CASSTGEGINQPQHF